This TCR beta chain was captured by sequencing in a study of blood T cell repertoires in COVID-19. Study overall: Material from acute and convalescent COVID-19 was sourced from the United States, Italy and Spain. In each case, the material was cDNA or gDNA derived from T cells, B-cell-depleted T cells, or PBMCs.

This CDR3 is built from 13 residues. This clone came up a few times. Mismatch with germline at one junction end may stem from a read error. In the original workflow: Reference gene primers were amplified, and this amplification served to estimate nucleated cell counts. Clones were read by immunoSEQ multiplex PCR, and TCRdb kept only the in-frame ones, dropping some. That table furnishes V, J and clone size, whereas the DNA furnished D and trimming. The data show about 140,000 clones, around 88% seen once. The sequenced sample was peripheral blood. This rearrangement joins TRBV12-3 or TRBV12-4 to TRBJ2-3; D possibly corresponds to TRBD1 (6 bases). This TCR derives from a human donor in a cohort sampled during active COVID-19. For the CDR3, the DNA is TGTGCCAGCAGTTTAGGGTTAGTGGCAGGGGCCGTCTTT. Protein: CASSLGLVAGAVF.